Below, 14 T cell receptor beta chains from the same sample are listed, as sequenced in a study of OX40 agonist ivuxolimab in advanced cancers. Produced via immunoSEQ multiplex PCR; TCRdb's table is partial and in-frame only. The sample carries about 58,000 clones, 91% recorded once. The sequenced sample was CD4+ or CD8+ T cells sorted from blood, obtained in a trial of the OX40 agonist ivuxolimab. The source is an adult with an advanced solid tumor such as melanoma, head and neck, liver or kidney cancer.

This chain uses TRBV19 with TRBJ2-1; TRBD2 matches at 12 bases. V lost 4 bases and J lost 9; bases outside the gene matches: 7. Germline V lookup: CDR1 LNHDA, CDR2 SQIVND (reference sequence). The CDR3 runs 15 residues. CDR3 sequence (DNA): TGTGCCAGTAGTAAGACTAGCGGGAGACGCGGTGAGCAGTTCTTC. Amino acids: CASSKTSGRRGEQFF.

V gene TRBV9 combines with J gene TRBJ2-5, with 7 bases matching TRBD2. From germline, CDR1 is SGDLS and CDR2 YYNGEE. The CDR3 has 16 amino acids. V was clipped by 1 base and J by 5 bases; unmatched bases: 11. The DNA of the CDR3 is TGTGCCAGCAGCGTACCGAATCCCGGGAGGCGGGAGACCCAGTACTTC. Its protein product is CASSVPNPGRRETQYF.

This rearrangement joins TRBV9 to TRBJ1-2; D gene unclear. The CDR3 consists of 13 residues. The germline V and J ends were trimmed by 0 bases and 8 bases, with 11 bases remaining between them. Looked up from germline, CDR1 is SGDLS and CDR2 is YYNGEE. The CDR3: CASSVGELEGYTF. The CDR3 nucleotides are TGTGCCAGCAGCGTAGGAGAGCTGGAAGGCTACACCTTC.

This sequence joins TRBV30 and TRBJ1-3; D gene unclear. The V end lost 4 bases, the J end lost 4 bases, and 11 bases lay between the germline ends. CDR3 length equals 13 residues. Germline V gene lookup returns CDR1 GTSNPN and CDR2 SVGIG (reference sequence). The CDR3 DNA follows: TGTGCCTGGAACCCCCGGGCCGGAAACACCATATATTTT. The encoded protein is CAWNPRAGNTIYF.

This clone appeared a few times. Other nucleotide sequences from this sample produce the same CDR3. The chain recombines TRBV5-1 with TRBJ1-1; TRBD1 matches 7 bases. The CDR3 sequence is 14 residues long. J was trimmed by 0 bases and V by 4 bases; bases with no gene match: 3. Germline values: CDR1 SGHRS, CDR2 YFSETQ. CDR3 protein: CASSPGTVNTEAFF. The CDR3 bases are TGCGCCAGCAGCCCCGGGACAGTGAACACTGAAGCTTTCTTT.

A note on this clone: One end of the junction does not line up with germline, which may come from a read error. The chain employs TRBV2 and TRBJ1-4; 8 bases are shared with TRBD1. Germline CDR1 and CDR2: SNHLY and FYNNEI. The CDR3 spans 14 residues. The CDR3 loop is CASREGQGVGKLFF. For the CDR3, the DNA is TGTGCCAGCAGGGAAGGACAGGGCGTGGGAAAACTGTTTTTT.

This chain uses TRBV15 with TRBJ2-7, with a weak D call TRBD2 (6 bases). The germline gives CDR1 LNHNV, CDR2 YYDKDF (reference sequence). Between the trimmed V and J ends, which lost 1 base and 0 bases, there was a span of 13 bases. This CDR3 has 16 amino acids. The CDR3 DNA reads TGTGCCACCAGCAGAGTCCGGGACTCGAGCTCCTACGAGCAGTACTTC. It is translated as CATSRVRDSSSYEQYF.

This chain links TRBV29-1 with TRBJ2-3, with a weak D call TRBD2 (6 bases). The germline gives CDR1 SQVTM, CDR2 ANQGSEA. The CDR3 sequence is 16 residues long. The germline V and J ends were trimmed by 6 bases and 2 bases, with 21 bases remaining between them. The CDR3 sequence: CSVGPPGTGDTDTQYF. The CDR3 bases are TGCAGCGTGGGCCCCCCCGGGACTGGGGACACAGATACGCAGTATTTT.

This clone was counted a single time. This chain uses TRBV2 with TRBJ1-2; D is uncertain. CDR3 length: 11 amino acids. Trimming pared 7 bases from V and 2 bases from J, leaving 5 bases between. Germline-derived CDR1 and CDR2 are SNHLY and FYNNEI. The CDR3 DNA reads TGTGCCAGCACAGAAAACTATGGCTACACCTTC. Protein product: CASTENYGYTF.

J is TRBJ1-2 and V is TRBV13, with D unclear. Per germline, CDR1 PRHDT and CDR2 FYEKMQ (reference sequence). The CDR3 runs to 15 residues. V was pared by 0 bases and J by 4 bases, with 12 bases between. This chain's CDR3 is CASSLGVQEGYGYTF. CDR3 sequence (DNA): TGTGCCAGCAGCTTAGGCGTTCAGGAGGGCTATGGCTACACCTTC.

The rearrangement uses TRBV25-1 and TRBJ2-7, with D perhaps TRBD1 (6 bases). CDR1 is MGHDK and CDR2 is SYGVNS in the germline V gene. The CDR3 loop spans 13 amino acids. Trimming left V 5 bases short and J 3 bases short, with 11 bases between. The CDR3 DNA reads as TGTGCCAGCAGTAAGGGACACAGCTACGAGCAGTACTTC. Residues: CASSKGHSYEQYF.

This clone was counted between two and nine times. The V and J genes are TRBV7-6 and TRBJ1-6, with D unclear. Germline V CDR1 and CDR2: SGHVS, FNYEAQ. This CDR3 has 15 amino acids. Deletions cut 4 bases from V and 6 bases from J, with 13 bases between. The CDR3: CASSSLDSVNSPLHF. For the CDR3, the DNA is TGTGCCAGCAGCTCCCTTGATTCAGTTAATTCACCCCTCCACTTT. The full variable domain, in which reference TRBV7-6 and TRBJ1-6 provide the parts outside the CDR3, is GAGVSQSPRYKVTKRGQDVALRCDPISGHVSLYWYRQALGQGPEFLTYFNYEAQQDKSGLPNDRFSAERPEGSISTLTIQRTEQRDSAMYRCASSSLDSVNSPLHFGNGTRLTVT.

The table lists this clone with a count of one. This sequence joins TRBV5-4 and TRBJ2-5; D perhaps matches TRBD1 (6 bases). V was pared by 6 bases and J by 2 bases, with 11 bases between. The CDR3 contains 13 residues. Germline V gene data show CDR1 as SGHNT and CDR2 as YYREEE (reference sequence). CDR3 DNA sequence: TGTGCCAGCACCCTGGGGGCTCAAGAGACCCAGTACTTC. Protein product: CASTLGAQETQYF.

CDR3: CASSITGVGNQPQHF. CDR3 coding DNA: TGTGCCAGTAGTATCACAGGGGTCGGCAATCAGCCCCAGCATTTT. V usage is TRBV19 and J usage is TRBJ1-5; TRBD1 matches at 7 bases. Trimming removed 3 bases from V and 2 bases from J; junction bases left unmatched: 4. The CDR3 loop spans 15 amino acids. Per germline, CDR1 LNHDA and CDR2 SQIVND (reference sequence).